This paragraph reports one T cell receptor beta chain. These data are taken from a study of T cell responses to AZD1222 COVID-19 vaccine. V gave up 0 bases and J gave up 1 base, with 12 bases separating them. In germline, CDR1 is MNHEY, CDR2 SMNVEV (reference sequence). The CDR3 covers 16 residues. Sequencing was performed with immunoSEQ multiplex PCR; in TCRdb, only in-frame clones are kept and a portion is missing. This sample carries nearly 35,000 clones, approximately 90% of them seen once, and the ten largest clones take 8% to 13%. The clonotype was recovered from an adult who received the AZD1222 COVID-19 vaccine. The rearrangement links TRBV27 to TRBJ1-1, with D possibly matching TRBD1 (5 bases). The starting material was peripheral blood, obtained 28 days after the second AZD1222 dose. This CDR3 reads CASSLSPPGKNTEAFF. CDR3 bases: TGTGCCAGCAGTTTATCGCCGCCAGGGAAGAACACTGAAGCTTTCTTT.